One TCR beta chain is described in this entry. This CDR3 comprises 14 residues. Germline loops: CDR1 MGHDK, CDR2 SYGVNS. V was clipped by 6 bases and J by 0 bases, with 9 bases between them. CDR3-region Arm-PCR and iRepertoire HTBI primers produced the TCR beta libraries. TCRdb re-derived calls from the multiplex PCR reads in MiXCR, one entry per CDR3 protein. Counted here are hundreds of thousands of distinct CDR3 sequences, roughly 16% occurring once; the ten biggest clones make up more than 20%. These data come from a study of regulatory T cells in long-lasting Graves disease. Time point of the sample: newly diagnosed GD, antithyroid drugs for less than 3 months. Making the TCR library involved RNA that had been extracted from PBMCs. This same sample was also part of a study on T cells in Graves' hyperthyroidism and ophthalmopathy. From that paper: Newly diagnosed patients aged 18 to 65 had hyperthyroidism of under 2 months' duration.

The specimen comprised peripheral blood mononuclear cells (PBMCs), sampled at new diagnosis, from a patient treated with antithyroid drugs. This sequence originates from a middle-aged woman with Graves disease. V and J are TRBV25-1 and TRBJ2-4; the D gene is possibly TRBD1 (5 bases). The DNA of the CDR3 is TGTGCCAGCAGGGACACTCTAGCCAAAAACATTCAGTACTTC. Amino acids: CASRDTLAKNIQYF.